The T cell receptor beta chain under discussion was sequenced for a study of CD8 T cells in ankylosing spondylitis (dated by TCRdb to the late 2010s). Some background on the complete study: The study profiled T cell receptor beta repertoires in healthy donors and ankylosing spondylitis patients to find disease-linked TCR variants. The full study cohort comprised about 25 ankylosing spondylitis patients and approximately 100 healthy donors. Samples of peripheral blood were taken, and for ankylosing spondylitis patients, synovial fluid was collected as well.

General study outcomes and caveats: Significant enrichment of the disease-linked clones was reported in matched synovial fluid samples from ankylosing spondylitis patients. Some TCR beta motif variants had previously been reported in synovial fluid and blood of reactive arthritis patients, which suggested common disease-initiation mechanisms. In peripheral blood, the disease-linked clones were found at relatively low frequencies and had a CD8+ phenotype. A TCR beta motif of roughly 8 highly homologous amino acid variants appeared characteristic of blood from ankylosing spondylitis patients.

In the case of this clonotype: Its target antigen remains unknown. Within one base of it there is no much larger clone, and no base qualities were kept.

Including cysteine and phenylalanine, the CDR3 has 14 amino acids. CDR3 DNA only is kept here, 42 bases in frame from base 1. V has 4 bases trimmed and J has 5 bases trimmed; junction bases matching no gene number 2. CDR1 and CDR2 were assigned from the germline V gene as KGHDR and SFDVKD. TCRdb names Illumina HiSeq 2500 as the instrument used. Quantitative 5'-RACE with molecular barcodes was used to prepare TCR beta libraries. The paper's data handling went like this. Disease-linked TCR variants were identified with a new computational method built on a probabilistic model of VDJ rearrangement. TCRdb redid the processing of the public reads, applying fastp at Q25 and MiXCR, and retained in-frame beta chains. Every entry covers one CDR3 protein and lists the most common genes and DNA from its rows. TCRdb, rather than the study authors, made the V and J calls. A total of over 700,000 distinct CDR3 sequences appear in this sample, over 15% of them only once. Of the sample, around 20% is held by the ten largest clones.

The TCR sequence derives from a male donor with ankylosing spondylitis. Rearrangement joined TRBV24-1 to TRBJ2-1, with 9 bases in between that match TRBD2. Material for sequencing was blood, either unsorted or a sorted T cell fraction (not recorded which). The base sequence is TGTGCCACCAGTGAGCCTAGCGGGAACAATGAGCAGTTCTTC. This is translated as CATSEPSGNNEQFF.